This T cell receptor beta chain appears in the sequencing data of a study of blood T cell repertoires in COVID-19. Study overall: The United States, Italy and Spain were the sources of the acute and convalescent COVID-19 samples. T cells, B-cell-depleted T cells, or PBMCs provided the cDNA or gDNA that served as material.

In the original workflow: Nucleated cell number was recorded as an estimate derived from reference gene primer amplification. Generated by immunoSEQ multiplex PCR, the TCRdb table keeps only in-frame clones and is missing some. The V and J calls and clone size were taken over from that table, and D and trimming were inferred from the DNA. The sample consists of around 120,000 clones, about 80% of them appearing once. The CDR3 loop spans 16 amino acids. The V segment lost 0 bases and the J segment 2 bases; nucleotides outside the gene matches: 4. The germline V gene has CDR1 MRHNA and CDR2 SNTAGT. The source material was peripheral blood. V gene TRBV6-4 combines with J gene TRBJ2-5; TRBD2 matches at 9 bases. The receptor was derived from a man in his 70s with active or convalescent COVID-19. The DNA for the CDR3 is TGTGCCAGCAGTGACTCGAAGGCGGGAGGGCAAGAGACCCAGTACTTC. Protein: CASSDSKAGGQETQYF.